This T cell receptor (beta chain) was captured in a study of PD-L1 blockade in urothelial cancer. Germline CDR1 is MNHNS and CDR2 is SASEGT. The CDR3 is 14 residues long. With V trimmed by 5 bases and J by 7 bases, 8 bases remained unmatched. Only in-frame clones appear in the TCRdb table, and some are missing; sequencing was by immunoSEQ multiplex PCR. The table shows around 30,000 clones, with roughly 80% occurring only once. Time point specified: peripheral blood 6 weeks after treatment start. The chain is built from TRBV6-1 and TRBJ1-5; 7 bases align to TRBD1. This receptor was obtained from a man between 65 and 79 years old with urothelial cancer. The specimen was PBMCs, collected around atezolizumab (anti-PD-L1) treatment. This CDR3 is CASSLRQGHQPQHF. In DNA form, the CDR3 reads TGTGCCAGCAGTCTGCGACAGGGCCACCAGCCCCAGCATTTT.